The clone carrying this T cell receptor (beta chain) has at least ten counts. This sample stems from a study of T cell responses to AZD1222 COVID-19 vaccine. Trimming stripped 5 bases from V and 4 bases from J, with 9 bases between. In germline, CDR1 is SGHVS, CDR2 FNYEAQ. The CDR3 length is 13 residues. Data came from immunoSEQ multiplex PCR; TCRdb stores just in-frame clones and leaves some out. Of 90,000 to 110,000 clones listed, 82% are singletons. This TCR came from an adult in good health. The rearrangement uses TRBV7-6 and TRBJ2-1, with D hard to call. The material sequenced was peripheral blood, taken on day 0 of AZD1222 vaccination. The CDR3 loop reads CASSPQKYNEQFF. Written as DNA, the CDR3 is TGTGCCAGCAGCCCCCAAAAGTACAATGAGCAGTTCTTC.